The clone carrying this TCR beta chain was recorded only once. No antigen is known for it. The sample comes from a study of vaccination and CD4 T cells after COVID-19. J gave up 5 bases and V 4 bases, and 11 bases lay outside the gene matches. The CDR3 loop spans 16 amino acids. The sample's treatment: roughly ten-day PBMC culture with coronavirus spike peptide pools or control peptides (ViraFEST assay). With peptide pools, ViraFEST first expanded antigen-specific T cells and afterwards sequenced their TCRs. An Oncomine TCR Beta short-read assay was used to sequence the DNA from cultured CD4+ T cells. TCRdb redid the calling of the PCR reads with MiXCR, one entry per CDR3 protein. The table shows 15,000 to 25,000 distinct CDR3 sequences, with just over 55% occurring only once.

The sequence was obtained from a human donor who had recovered from COVID-19. Sequenced sample: CD4+ T cells from blood, cultured in vitro. This sequence joins TRBV12-3 or TRBV12-4 and TRBJ1-5; 7 positions agree with TRBD1. The CDR3 DNA reads as TGTGCCAGCAGTTACGGGACAGCCGATCTCCATCAGCCCCAGCATTTT. It codes for CASSYGTADLHQPQHF.